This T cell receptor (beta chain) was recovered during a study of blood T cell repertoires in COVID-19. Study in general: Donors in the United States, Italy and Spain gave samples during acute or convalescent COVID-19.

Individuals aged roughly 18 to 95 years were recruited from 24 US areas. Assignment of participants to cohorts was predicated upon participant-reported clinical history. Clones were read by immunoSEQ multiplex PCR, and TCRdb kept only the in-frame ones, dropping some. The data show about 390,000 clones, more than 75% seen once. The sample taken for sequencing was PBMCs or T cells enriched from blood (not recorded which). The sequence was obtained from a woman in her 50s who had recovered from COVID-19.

This CDR3 is CATESNRINYGYTF. The CDR3 DNA reads as TGTGCCACGGAATCAAACAGGATTAACTATGGCTACACCTTC. The chain combines TRBV7-9 with TRBJ1-2; D possibly corresponds to TRBD1 (5 bases). The germline V gene has CDR1 SEHNR and CDR2 FQNEAQ (reference sequence). V lost 10 bases and J 1 base, leaving 16 bases between the germline ends. There are 14 residues in the CDR3.